This T cell receptor (beta chain) was captured in a study of T cell clonotyping in hematopoietic cell transplantation. General study findings and limits: Recipient TCR diversity dropped after transplant; expanded clonotypes rose from day 30 to 180. CD4 and CD8 repertoire contributions could not be separated without sorting. Broader posttransplant TCR repertoire diversity was predicted by graft donor and pretransplant recipient Inverse Simpson Index values.

Sequenced by immunoSEQ multiplex PCR; TCRdb stores in-frame clones only, minus some. The table records roughly 37,000 clones, 88% of them present only once. The V gene's germline CDR1 is GTSNPN and CDR2 SVGIG (reference sequence). Trimming took 0 bases from V and 9 from J, leaving 10 bases between them. The CDR3 is 12 residues long. This clone was counted between two and nine times. Its target is unknown. The sequence was collected from a woman in her thirties or forties in good health. Some clones in this sample may be carry-over from other donors' samples. The material sequenced was peripheral blood mononuclear cells. The chain uses TRBV30 and TRBJ2-3; D is possibly TRBD2 (5 bases). The CDR3 is CAWSVLSGTQYF. The CDR3 DNA sequence: TGTGCCTGGAGTGTACTGAGCGGAACGCAGTATTTT. Based on the CDR3 plus reference TRBV30 and TRBJ2-3, the full variable domain is SQTIHQWPATLVQPVGSPLSLECTVEGTSNPNLYWYRQAAGRGLQLLFYSVGIGQISSEVPQNLSASRPQDRQFILSSKKLLLSDSGFYLCAWSVLSGTQYFGPGTRLTVL.